Listed here are 12 T cell receptor beta chains from one sample, sequenced in a study of shared clonotypes between healthy human individuals. Naivety among CD8 cells was defined by CD45RO negativity and positive CCR7 selection, thereby excluding terminally differentiated effector memory CD45RA+ cells. Assay used: immunoSEQ multiplex PCR; TCRdb lists only in-frame clones, some missing. This repertoire shows roughly 550,000 clones, around 95% found once; its top ten account for 0.095% to 0.12%. Material for sequencing was naive CD8+ T cells sorted from blood. All receptors come from a woman aged 30 to 39 in good health.

The chain carries TRBV13 and TRBJ1-2; 7 bases are shared with TRBD1. Germline V gives CDR1 PRHDT, CDR2 FYEKMQ (reference sequence). There are 16 residues in the CDR3. V gave up 0 bases and J gave up 1 base; unmatched junction bases: 5. For the CDR3, the DNA is TGTGCCAGCAGCTTAGGCCCGGGACAGCATAACTATGGCTACACCTTC. Amino acids: CASSLGPGQHNYGYTF. The full variable domain, rest sourced from reference TRBV13 and TRBJ1-2, is AAGVIQSPRHLIKEKRETATLKCYPIPRHDTVYWYQQGPGQDPQFLISFYEKMQSDKGSIPDRFSAQQFSDYHSELNMSSLELGDSALYFCASSLGPGQHNYGYTFGSGTRLTVV.

The chain recombines TRBV27 with TRBJ2-7; D may be TRBD1 (5 bases). The CDR3 contains 16 residues. CDR1 and CDR2 (germline): MNHEY, SMNVEV (reference sequence). V was clipped by 0 bases and J by 0 bases, with 12 bases between them. CDR3 sequence: CASSLSSQGYSYEQYF. CDR3 coding DNA: TGTGCCAGCAGTTTATCTAGCCAGGGATACTCCTACGAGCAGTACTTC.

The V call is TRBV6-6, the J call TRBJ2-7; D not resolved. The CDR3 is 14 residues long. Trimming stripped 6 bases from V and 0 bases from J, with 12 bases between. CDR1 and CDR2 (germline): MNHNY, SVGAGI (reference sequence). The CDR3 protein is CASSHPRFSYEQYF. The CDR3 DNA reads TGTGCCAGCAGCCACCCCAGATTCTCCTACGAGCAGTACTTC.

The CDR3 reads CASSLELTGTPYEQYF. The DNA for the CDR3 is TGTGCCAGCAGCTTAGAGTTAACCGGGACTCCTTACGAGCAGTACTTC. This chain uses TRBV7-8 with TRBJ2-7; maybe TRBD2 (6 bases). The germline V and J ends were trimmed by 1 base and 4 bases, with 17 bases remaining between them. The V gene's germline CDR1 is SGHVS and CDR2 FQNEAQ. This CDR3 is 16 amino acids long.

The chain carries TRBV30 and TRBJ1-1; maybe TRBD1 (6 bases). CDR3 length: 15 amino acids. The germline V gene has CDR1 GTSNPN and CDR2 SVGIG (reference sequence). V was pared by 2 bases and J by 1 base, with 14 bases between. Here the CDR3 reads CAWSIPQGSNTEAFF. In nucleotides, the CDR3 is TGTGCCTGGAGTATACCACAGGGTTCGAACACTGAAGCTTTCTTT.

Of note for this clone: Sequence at one end of the junction differs from germline and may be a read error. This CDR3 is CASSQDPMAQNENLFF. The CDR3 coding sequence is TGTGCCAGCAGCCAAGATCCAATGGCCCAAAATGAAAACCTGTTTTTT. This chain links TRBV14 with TRBJ1-4; no reliable D call. The length of the CDR3 is 16 residues. Germline values: CDR1 SGHDN, CDR2 FVKESK.

The chain recombines TRBV2 with TRBJ2-7; no clear D. Germline V lookup: CDR1 SNHLY, CDR2 FYNNEI. The CDR3 loop spans 10 amino acids. The V and J ends lost 7 bases and 6 bases respectively, with 7 bases between them. The chain's CDR3 is CASTLGEQYF. For the CDR3, the DNA is TGTGCCAGCACCCTGGGCGAGCAGTACTTC. The variable domain in full, with the rest retrieved from reference TRBV2 and TRBJ2-7, is EPEVTQTPSHQVTQMGQEVILRCVPISNHLYFYWYRQILGQKVEFLVSFYNNEISEKSEIFDDQFSVERPDGSNFTLKIRSTKLEDSAMYFCASTLGEQYFGPGTRLTVT.

This clone has a handful of counts. V and J are TRBV10-2 and TRBJ2-7; no clear D gene. CDR1 and CDR2 (germline): WSHSY, SAAADI. V was pared by 7 bases and J by 3 bases, with 7 bases between. This CDR3 is built from 11 residues. The CDR3 sequence: CASMTSYEQYF. The CDR3 DNA follows: TGCGCCAGCATGACGAGCTACGAGCAGTACTTC.

V gene TRBV7-2 combines with J gene TRBJ2-3; no definite D call. Between the trimmed V and J ends, which lost 8 bases and 2 bases, there was a span of 8 bases. The CDR3 covers 12 residues. CDR1 and CDR2 from the germline V gene are SGHTA and FQGNSA. CDR3 in amino acids: CASGYNTDTQYF. CDR3 in DNA: TGTGCCAGCGGGTACAACACAGATACGCAGTATTTT.

The chain recombines TRBV27 with TRBJ2-3, with 8 bases that match TRBD2. This CDR3 comprises 15 residues. The J segment lost 0 bases and the V segment lost 7 bases, leaving 6 bases of the junction unmatched. CDR1 and CDR2 (germline): MNHEY, SMNVEV (reference sequence). The CDR3 loop is CASTISGVSTDTQYF. DNA of the CDR3: TGTGCCAGCACCATTAGCGGGGTGAGCACAGATACGCAGTATTTT.

This chain joins TRBV11-2 and TRBJ2-1; D gene ambiguous. The CDR3 loop spans 15 amino acids. Trimming took 5 bases from V and 0 from J, leaving 11 bases between them. Germline V gives CDR1 SGHAT, CDR2 FQNNGV. The CDR3 DNA follows: TGTGCCAGCAGCCAAGCCGGTGTCTCCTACAATGAGCAGTTCTTC. Protein: CASSQAGVSYNEQFF. The whole variable domain, remainder taken from reference TRBV11-2 and TRBJ2-1, is EAGVAQSPRYKIIEKRQSVAFWCNPISGHATLYWYQQILGQGPKLLIQFQNNGVVDDSQLPKDRFSAERLKGVDSTLKIQPAKLEDSAVYLCASSQAGVSYNEQFFGPGTRLTVL.

The chain couples TRBV9 to TRBJ2-7, with a possible D match to TRBD1 (5 bases). The germline gives CDR1 SGDLS, CDR2 YYNGEE. The CDR3 length is 13 residues. Trimming took off 0 bases at V and 4 bases at J, with 8 bases between the two ends. The CDR3 is CASSVADSYEQYF. In nucleotides, the CDR3 is TGTGCCAGCAGCGTAGCCGACAGTTACGAGCAGTACTTC.